The 30 T cell receptor beta chains in this list originate from one sample, sequenced in a study of PD-1 blockade in classical Hodgkin lymphoma. Each and every patient relapsed after autologous stem cell transplantation, and patients got differing brentuximab vedotin exposure. Researchers pulled CD8+ T cells out of thawed PBMCs using magnetic negative selection. The repertoire was sequenced with immunoSEQ multiplex PCR; TCRdb's copy has only in-frame clones and lacks some. The repertoire consists of roughly 28,000 clones, with almost 90% occurring once and the leading ten covering approximately 6.7%. The sequencing used CD8+ T cells from blood, collected at baseline. The source is a human donor with classical Hodgkin lymphoma.

V gene TRBV6-5 combines with J gene TRBJ2-1; D might be TRBD1 (6 bases). The CDR3 consists of 14 residues. Per the germline V gene, CDR1 is MNHEY and CDR2 is SVGAGI. The V end was cut by 5 bases, the J end by 4 bases, with 12 bases between. In DNA form, the CDR3 reads TGTGCCAGCAGTCAGGACAGCCCATACAATGAGCAGTTCTTC. This translates into CASSQDSPYNEQFF.

CDR3 in DNA: TGTGCCAGCAGCTCCCCAGGACTCTACGAGCAGTACTTC. Translated: CASSSPGLYEQYF. The chain uses TRBV7-9 and TRBJ2-7, with D perhaps matching TRBD2 (5 bases). The CDR3 contains 13 residues. Germline values: CDR1 SEHNR, CDR2 FQNEAQ (reference sequence). Trimming removed 4 bases at V and 3 bases at J, with 10 bases between. The whole variable domain, filled in from reference TRBV7-9 and TRBJ2-7, reads DTGVSQNPRHKITKRGQNVTFRCDPISEHNRLYWYRQTLGQGPEFLTYFQNEAQLEKSRLLSDRFSAERPKGSFSTLEIQRTEQGDSAMYLCASSSPGLYEQYFGPGTRLTVT.

The chain combines TRBV5-6 with TRBJ2-7; maybe TRBD1 (5 bases). Trimming pared 5 bases from V and 3 bases from J, leaving 9 bases between. Germline V CDR1 and CDR2: SGHDT, YYEEEE. CDR3 length: 12 residues. In nucleotides, the CDR3 is TGTGCCAGCAGAGGGGATTACTACGAGCAGTACTTC. Protein: CASRGDYYEQYF.

The rearrangement uses TRBV6-5 and TRBJ2-1, with 12 bases matching TRBD2. With V trimmed by 8 bases and J by 3 bases, 5 bases remained unmatched. The CDR3 contains 15 residues. CDR1 and CDR2 (germline): MNHEY, SVGAGI. CDR3: CASGKLAGGYNEQFF. The CDR3 DNA is TGTGCCAGCGGAAAACTAGCGGGAGGCTACAATGAGCAGTTCTTC.

The chain carries TRBV9 and TRBJ2-1, with 10 bases fitting TRBD2. V lost 0 bases, J lost 8 bases, and 5 bases stayed unmatched. CDR3 length: 15 amino acids. Per germline, CDR1 SGDLS and CDR2 YYNGEE. CDR3 DNA: TGTGCCAGCAGCGTAGAGGGACTAGCGATCGATGAGCAGTTCTTC. Amino acid sequence: CASSVEGLAIDEQFF.

The chain combines TRBV2 with TRBJ2-1, with 12 bases aligning to TRBD2. This CDR3 region has 15 residues. After removal of 2 bases from V and 7 bases from J, the junction contained 3 bases not matched to a gene. Per germline, CDR1 SNHLY and CDR2 FYNNEI. The CDR3 loop reads CASSERLAGGNEQFF. CDR3 sequence (DNA): TGTGCCAGCAGTGAAAGGCTAGCGGGAGGGAATGAGCAGTTCTTC.

The chain couples TRBV5-1 to TRBJ1-1; unclear D gene. Per the germline V gene, CDR1 is SGHRS and CDR2 is YFSETQ. Trimming removed 1 base at V and 1 base at J, with 17 bases between. The CDR3 contains 17 residues. The CDR3 spells CASSLTGSTRRNTEAFF. The CDR3 nucleotides are TGCGCCAGCAGCTTGACCGGCTCAACCCGGAGGAACACTGAAGCTTTCTTT.

The chain joins TRBV6-1 to TRBJ2-4; 9 nucleotides match TRBD1. The CDR3 is 14 residues long. V lost 4 bases to trimming and J lost 6 bases; unmatched junction nucleotides: 4. Per germline, CDR1 MNHNS and CDR2 SASEGT. This CDR3 is CASSGTGVGNIQYF. CDR3 nucleotide sequence: TGTGCCAGCAGTGGGACAGGGGTAGGAAACATTCAGTACTTC.

The J gene is TRBJ2-1, the V gene TRBV5-1; a weak D match, TRBD1 (5 bases). The germline V gene has CDR1 SGHRS and CDR2 YFSETQ. Trimming stripped 0 bases from V and 15 bases from J, with 13 bases between. This CDR3 comprises 12 residues. The CDR3 coding sequence is TGCGCCAGCAGCTTGGGGGGTTTGGGGCTGTTCTTC. As protein: CASSLGGLGLFF.

The chain carries TRBV28 and TRBJ2-5; the D gene is possibly TRBD2 (6 bases). V was shortened by 6 bases and J by 4 bases, with 12 bases between the two germline ends. Looked up from germline, CDR1 is MDHEN and CDR2 is SYDVKM. The CDR3 is 13 residues long. The CDR3 is CASSLTGRETQYF. For the CDR3, the DNA is TGTGCCAGCAGCCTGACCGGGAGAGAGACCCAGTACTTC.

The chain has TRBV7-8 and TRBJ2-1, with 7 bases that match TRBD2. The CDR3 is 16 amino acids. V shed 5 bases and J 3 bases; nucleotides not matched to a gene: 10. The germline V gene has CDR1 SGHVS and CDR2 FQNEAQ. The CDR3 DNA follows: TGTGCCAGCAGCCTGCTTGACGGGAGGCACTACAATGAGCAGTTCTTC. Translating gives CASSLLDGRHYNEQFF.

This sequence joins TRBV9 and TRBJ1-2; D is perhaps TRBD1 (5 bases). CDR3 length equals 12 residues. From germline, CDR1 is SGDLS and CDR2 YYNGEE. Trimming took 3 bases from V and 4 from J, leaving 7 bases between them. The CDR3 nucleotides are TGTGCCAGCAGCGGACAGACCTATGGCTACACCTTC. Translating gives CASSGQTYGYTF.

The genes are TRBV6-5 and TRBJ1-5; D is uncertain. Germline V gene lookup returns CDR1 MNHEY and CDR2 SVGAGI. The CDR3 totals 15 residues. V dropped 5 bases and J dropped 2 bases, with 13 bases sitting between them. CDR3 in amino acids: CASSVDSSGNQPQHF. The CDR3 DNA reads as TGTGCCAGCAGTGTGGACTCCTCGGGCAATCAGCCCCAGCATTTT.

This chain uses TRBV29-1 with TRBJ2-3; TRBD1 is a possible D gene (5 bases). The CDR3 consists of 14 residues. The V gene's germline CDR1 is SQVTM and CDR2 ANQGSEA. V was cut by 6 bases and J by 3 bases, with 16 bases left in between. In DNA form, the CDR3 reads TGCAGCGTCCCCCGAGACAGCGCGACAGATACGCAGTATTTT. This sequence encodes CSVPRDSATDTQYF.

The J gene is TRBJ2-1, the V gene TRBV7-9, with D unclear. The germline V gene has CDR1 SEHNR and CDR2 FQNEAQ (reference sequence). The CDR3 length is 12 residues. V lost 11 bases to trimming and J lost 6 bases, with 14 bases between them. The CDR3 loop is CAGTKMGNEQFF. In DNA, the CDR3 is TGTGCCGGAACAAAGATGGGCAATGAGCAGTTCTTC.

The chain joins TRBV9 to TRBJ2-7; D may correspond to TRBD1 or TRBD2 (5 bases each). Trimming shortened V by 3 bases and J by 6 bases, and 7 bases separated the two germline ends. Germline V gene data show CDR1 as SGDLS and CDR2 as YYNGEE. The CDR3 sequence is 11 residues long. CDR3 loop: CASSAGGEQYF. As DNA, the CDR3 is TGTGCCAGCAGCGCTGGGGGCGAGCAGTACTTC.

The J gene is TRBJ1-5, the V gene TRBV28; D uncertain. In germline, CDR1 is MDHEN, CDR2 SYDVKM. Between the trimmed V and J ends, which lost 3 bases and 1 base, there was a span of 13 bases. CDR3 length: 16 residues. CDR3 loop: CASSFPREHSNQPQHF. In nucleotides, the CDR3 is TGTGCCAGCAGTTTCCCCCGGGAACACAGCAATCAGCCCCAGCATTTT.

This clone has only a few counts. This rearrangement joins TRBV2 to TRBJ1-3; tentatively, D is TRBD1 (5 bases). Trimming shortened V by 4 bases and J by 0 bases, and 13 bases separated the two germline ends. The CDR3 covers 16 residues. Germline V CDR1 and CDR2: SNHLY, FYNNEI. The CDR3, as DNA: TGTGCCAGCAGTGCGGGGCCTCCGCGCTCTGGAAACACCATATATTTT. The encoded protein is CASSAGPPRSGNTIYF.

This chain connects TRBV13 to TRBJ2-2; D gene unclear. The V end was cut by 8 bases, the J end by 0 bases, with 7 bases between. This CDR3 comprises 13 residues. CDR1 and CDR2 from the germline V gene are PRHDT and FYEKMQ (reference sequence). The CDR3 DNA reads as TGTGCCAGCCGGCTCACGAACACCGGGGAGCTGTTTTTT. Protein sequence: CASRLTNTGELFF.

V and J are TRBV5-5 and TRBJ1-4; weak D call: TRBD1 (5 bases). The CDR3 runs to 14 residues. V was clipped by 6 bases and J by 13 bases, with 22 bases between them. The germline V gene has CDR1 SGHKS and CDR2 YYEKEE (reference sequence). The CDR3, as DNA: TGTGCCAGCAACCTCGGAGGTGGGGGAGTGGGACTGTTTTTT. Protein sequence: CASNLGGGGVGLFF.

V is TRBV27 and J is TRBJ2-7; D unclear. V was cut by 2 bases and J by 7 bases, with 12 bases left in between. The germline CDR1 and CDR2 sequences are MNHEY and SMNVEV (reference sequence). The CDR3 extends over 13 amino acids. The CDR3 DNA follows: TGTGCCAGCAGTTTAAGGGTGAACGGGGAGCAGTACTTC. It translates to CASSLRVNGEQYF.

The V gene is TRBV13, the J gene TRBJ2-2; tentative D call: TRBD1 (5 bases). There are 15 residues in the CDR3. The V gene lost 2 bases and the J gene lost 6 bases, with 13 bases spanning the gap. Germline lookup yields CDR1 PRHDT and CDR2 FYEKMQ (reference sequence). CDR3 sequence: CASSLQGSWPGELFF. CDR3 in DNA: TGTGCCAGCAGCTTACAGGGCTCCTGGCCCGGGGAGCTGTTTTTT.

This chain joins TRBV6-6 and TRBJ2-1; D not certain. The V gene lost 0 bases and the J gene lost 4 bases, with 4 bases spanning the gap. The CDR3 is 13 residues long. Germline assignment: CDR1 MNHNY and CDR2 SVGAGI (reference sequence). The CDR3 spells CASSYSGYNEQFF. CDR3 nucleotides: TGTGCCAGCAGTTACTCGGGTTACAATGAGCAGTTCTTC.

The gene calls are TRBV9 and TRBJ2-1; TRBD2 might be the D (6 bases). CDR1 and CDR2 (germline): SGDLS, YYNGEE. The CDR3 extends over 16 amino acids. The V end lost 4 bases, the J end lost 0 bases, and 14 bases lay between the germline ends. The CDR3 bases are TGTGCCAGCAGCCCCCTTAGCGGAAGCTCCTACAATGAGCAGTTCTTC. Protein product: CASSPLSGSSYNEQFF.

This chain connects TRBV6-5 to TRBJ2-7, with 7 bases that match TRBD1. J was trimmed by 5 bases and V by 5 bases; bases with no gene match: 12. Looked up from germline, CDR1 is MNHEY and CDR2 is SVGAGI. CDR3 size: 15 residues. CDR3 sequence (DNA): TGTGCCAGCAGTAACCCGACAGGGCCCCTAAACGAGCAGTACTTC. It translates to CASSNPTGPLNEQYF.

The chain combines TRBV16 with TRBJ2-7, with TRBD1 matching over 7 bases. Germline CDR1 KGHSY, CDR2 FQNENV. The CDR3 extends over 14 amino acids. Unmatched junction bases numbered 8, after V lost 4 bases and J lost 5 bases. The CDR3 DNA reads TGTGCCAGCAGCCCGGAGACAGGGATCCACGAGCAGTACTTC. This sequence encodes CASSPETGIHEQYF.

The J gene is TRBJ2-2, the V gene TRBV4-1; D may be TRBD1 (5 bases). The CDR3 runs 16 residues. V was trimmed by 0 bases and J by 4 bases, leaving 12 bases between them. From germline, CDR1 is MGHRA and CDR2 YSYEKL. The CDR3 DNA reads TGCGCCAGCAGCCAAGATGCCAGGGCGGCCACCGGGGAGCTGTTTTTT. Its protein product is CASSQDARAATGELFF.

The V and J genes are TRBV5-4 and TRBJ1-1; the D is unclear. The CDR3 runs to 13 residues. V shed 2 bases and J shed 8 bases, with 13 bases lying between them. Germline V gene lookup returns CDR1 SGHNT and CDR2 YYREEE (reference sequence). The CDR3 DNA reads TGTGCCAGCAGCTTAGTGACCGAGAACGAAGCTTTCTTT. Its protein is CASSLVTENEAFF.

V and J are TRBV4-1 and TRBJ2-2; D uncertain. CDR1 is MGHRA, CDR2 YSYEKL, per germline. Trimming shortened V by 2 bases and J by 4 bases, and 5 bases separated the two germline ends. This CDR3 is built from 13 residues. The CDR3 DNA reads as TGCGCCAGCAGCCAACCCGCCACCGGGGAGCTGTTTTTT. This codes for CASSQPATGELFF.

V usage is TRBV29-1 and J usage is TRBJ1-2; 7 bases line up with TRBD1. The germline CDR1 and CDR2 sequences are SQVTM and ANQGSEA. Unmatched junction bases numbered 8, after V lost 0 bases and J lost 4 bases. This CDR3 is built from 15 residues. Written as DNA, the CDR3 is TGCAGCGTTGAAGACCCCGGACAGGCCTTCTATGGCTACACCTTC. As protein: CSVEDPGQAFYGYTF.